A single sample gave rise to the 26 T cell receptor delta chains below, sequenced in a study of DNA immune sequencing with unique molecular identifiers. All 8 TRDV and 4 TRDJ genes were targeted in 32-plex amplification of genomic DNA. The library had 12-nucleotide UMIs introduced over roughly 3 barcoding cycles, then a second adapter PCR. TCRdb re-analyzed the multiplex PCR reads via CATT. This sample has about 2,500 delta-chain clones, with roughly an eighth found just once. Material: gamma-delta T cells from PBMCs. The receptors were gathered from a human donor in good health.

Concerning this clone itself: A far bigger clonotype differs at one base, so this is likely a read error. This chain joins TRDV2 and TRDJ1; 9 nucleotides align to TRDD3. Looked up from germline, CDR1 is GEAIGNYY and CDR2 is EKD. With 3 bases clipped from V and 0 bases from J, the junction kept 10 bases outside the gene matches. CDR3 length equals 17 residues. CDR3 sequence reads: CACDPVTGGLYTDKLIF. The CDR3 DNA follows: TGTGCCTGTGACCCCGTGACTGGGGGACTGTACACCGATAAACTCATCTTT.

In its sample, this clone ranks as medium-sized (0.01 to 0.1%). The rearrangement joins TRDV2 to TRDJ1, with TRDD3 identical over 7 bases. The CDR3 sequence is 15 residues long. Germline V gene data show CDR1 as GEAIGNYY and CDR2 as EKD. V was clipped by 7 bases and J by 0 bases; unmatched bases: 10. Here the CDR3 reads CACRYWGPYTDKLIF. CDR3 DNA: TGTGCCTGCCGGTACTGGGGACCTTACACCGATAAACTCATCTTT.

By share, this clone counts as medium-sized. The chain uses TRDV3 and TRDJ1, with D maybe TRDD3 (5 bases). The CDR3 spans 14 residues. The V end lost 1 base, the J end lost 2 bases, and 14 bases lay between the germline ends. Germline V gene lookup returns CDR1 TVYSNPD and CDR2 GDNSRS (reference sequence). CDR3 sequence reads: CAFMRTGGTDKLIF. Here the CDR3 DNA reads TGTGCCTTTATGCGTACTGGTGGGACCGATAAACTCATCTTT.

This clone rates as medium-sized. The CDR3 DNA follows: TGTGCCTTTTGCGCTCCCAACTTATACACCGATAAACTCATCTTT. It is translated as CAFCAPNLYTDKLIF. V and J are TRDV3 and TRDJ1; D gene unclear. The CDR3 length is 15 residues. The V end lost 2 bases, the J end lost 0 bases, and 16 bases lay between the germline ends. CDR1 is TVYSNPD, CDR2 GDNSRS, per germline (reference sequence).

This chain links TRDV2 with TRDJ1; 11 bases agree with TRDD3. J was trimmed by 4 bases and V by 1 base; bases with no gene match: 7. Germline V gene sequence: CDR1 GEAIGNYY, CDR2 EKD. This CDR3 region has 16 residues. CDR3 protein: CACDTVGGYARDKLIF. In DNA, the CDR3 is TGTGCCTGTGACACTGTTGGGGGATACGCACGCGATAAACTCATCTTT.

A few counts support this clone. TCRdb's protein, taken from a much larger clone, differs from this DNA's translation at residue 13, likely owing to a read error; the protein displayed comes from the DNA. The genes are TRDV2 and TRDJ1; 12 bases agree with TRDD3. The junction had 13 bases not matched to a gene; V was cut back by 3 bases and J by 0 bases. This CDR3 comprises 19 residues. In germline, CDR1 is GEAIGNYY, CDR2 EKD. In DNA, the CDR3 is TGTGCCTGTGACGAGATCTCGACTGGGGGATACCCGAACACCGATAAACTCATCTTT. Its translation: CACDEISTGGYPNTDKLIF.

In its sample, this clone ranks as medium-sized. The chain links TRDV2 to TRDJ1, with 8 positions matching TRDD3. The junction had 22 bases not matched to a gene; V was cut back by 1 base and J by 4 bases. The germline V gene has CDR1 GEAIGNYY and CDR2 EKD. The CDR3 runs 20 residues. The CDR3 sequence: CACDTLTSGGWGTVHDKLIF. For the CDR3, the DNA is TGTGCCTGTGACACTCTTACTTCAGGGGGCTGGGGGACCGTACACGATAAACTCATCTTT.

Turning to this clone: With only one base between it and a far larger clone, this is likely a read error. In DNA, the CDR3 is TGTGCTCTTGGGGAACCACCTTCCCTTACTTACTGGGGGATACGCTCTACGGATAAACTCATCTTT. Amino acid sequence: CALGEPPSLTYWGIRSTDKLIF. The rearrangement uses TRDV1 and TRDJ1; 13 bases are shared with TRDD3. Assignment of the J gene here rests on matching the DNA to germline, because TCRdb gives none. V lost 1 base and J lost 5; bases outside the gene matches: 22. Germline values: CDR1 TSWWSYY, CDR2 QGS. This CDR3 region has 22 residues.

This clone was observed a handful of times. The called J gene is TRDJ1, whereas the V gene has no call; the table's D call, TRDD3, was not checked against the DNA. This CDR3 comprises 18 residues. Here the CDR3 reads CALGGSALLSNHTDKLIF. The CDR3 coding sequence is TGTGCTCTTGGGGGATCGGCCCTACTAAGTAACCACACCGATAAACTCATCTTT.

As regards this clone: With a far larger clone one base away, a read error is the likely cause. J is TRDJ1 and V is TRDV2; possibly TRDD3 for D (6 bases). The CDR3 loop spans 17 amino acids. The germline V gene has CDR1 GEAIGNYY and CDR2 EKD. V lost 3 bases and J lost 8, with 27 bases in between. In DNA form, the CDR3 reads TGTGCCTGTGACTTGCTACGTGTGATACGAGACGGTGAAAAACTCATCTTT. This gives the protein CACDLLRVIRDGEKLIF.

Judged by abundance, this clone is large. The chain recombines TRDV2 with TRDJ1, with D uncertain. The CDR3 is 17 amino acids. CDR1 and CDR2 from the germline V gene are GEAIGNYY and EKD. Trimming stripped 5 bases from V and 0 bases from J, with 21 bases between. The DNA of the CDR3 is TGTGCCTGTGTCCACATCCCCCGCCGAGAGTACACCGATAAACTCATCTTT. Amino acid sequence: CACVHIPRREYTDKLIF.

Called V gene: TRDV1; the J gene was not called; the table's TRDD3 call for D was not verified on the DNA. This CDR3 region has 23 residues. Germline assignment: CDR1 TSWWSYY and CDR2 QGS. For the CDR3, the DNA is TGTGCTCTTGGGAACAAACCAACTCTTCCCCGAGTCCTTAGTCTGGGGATACGCTTTTCTCTCATCTTT. It encodes CALGNKPTLPRVLSLGIRFSLIF.

Comments on this clone: This sequence may be a read error, since a much larger clone differs from it by one base. V gene TRDV1 combines with J gene TRDJ2; D possibly matches TRDD2 or TRDD3 (5 bases each). The J gene was missing in TCRdb and was found by matching the end of the DNA to germline. V lost 3 bases, J lost 12 bases, and 41 bases lay in between. Germline CDR1 reads TSWWSYY; CDR2 reads QGS. The CDR3 is 22 residues long. Written as DNA, the CDR3 is TGTGCTCTTGGGGATCTTCCCCGATACTCTTCTCGCTACTGGCCAGAGGCCGATAAACTCTTCTTT. Translating gives CALGDLPRYSSRYWPEADKLFF.

Notes on this clone: This could be a read error, since a much larger clone is one nucleotide away. The chain recombines TRDV2 with TRDJ3, with TRDD3 matching 8 bases. J lost 0 bases, V lost 4 bases, and 7 bases had no gene match. This CDR3 is built from 18 residues. Germline CDR1 reads GEAIGNYY; CDR2 reads EKD. The DNA of the CDR3 is TGTGCCTGTGAAACACTGGGGGGTAGCTCCTGGGACACCCGACAGATGTTTTTC. This gives the protein CACETLGGSSWDTRQMFF.

By its share, this clone is medium-sized. The CDR3 DNA reads as TGTGCCTGTGACCTCCTGGGGGATACCGACACCGATAAACTCATCTTT. Residues: CACDLLGDTDTDKLIF. V usage is TRDV2 and J usage is TRDJ1; 11 nucleotides agree with TRDD3. Per the germline V gene, CDR1 is GEAIGNYY and CDR2 is EKD. The J segment lost 0 bases and the V segment lost 3 bases, leaving 5 bases of the junction unmatched. This CDR3 has 16 residues.

Points on this clone: This probably arose from a read error, given a far larger clone one base away. Additional DNA sequences in this sample encode the identical CDR3. The chain uses TRDV2 and TRDJ3, with 8 positions matching TRDD3. There are 19 residues in the CDR3. Germline CDR1 and CDR2: GEAIGNYY and EKD. The V and J ends lost 1 base and 4 bases, in that order; junction bases with no gene match: 11. Here the CDR3 DNA reads TGTGCCTGTGACACTTTAGATGGGGGATCTTCTTGGGACACCCGACAGATGTTTTTC. It translates to CACDTLDGGSSWDTRQMFF.

CDR3: CALVLQRGIRGKLIF. The DNA for the CDR3 is TGTGCTCTTGTATTACAACGGGGGATACGTGGTAAACTCATCTTT. The chain uses TRDV1 and TRDJ1, with TRDD3 matching over 10 bases. No J gene is reported in TCRdb; it was inferred here by comparing the DNA with germline. J was trimmed by 7 bases and V by 7 bases; bases with no gene match: 12. CDR3 length: 15 amino acids. Looked up from germline, CDR1 is TSWWSYY and CDR2 is QGS.

This clone counts as medium-sized. The sample holds other DNA sequences that translate to the same CDR3. The chain combines TRAV29/DV5 with TRDJ2; TRDD3 matches at 8 bases. TCRdb is silent on the J gene; assignment here came from matching the DNA to germline. Germline V CDR1 and CDR2: NSMFDY, ISSIKDK. After removal of 0 bases from V and 0 bases from J, the junction contained 25 bases not matched to a gene. This CDR3 comprises 23 residues. CDR3 in amino acids: CAASDGPIAQRPYWGPLTAQLFF. CDR3 nucleotides: TGTGCAGCAAGCGACGGGCCCATTGCTCAAAGGCCGTACTGGGGGCCTTTGACAGCACAACTCTTCTTT.

Without a V gene call, the J gene is given as TRDJ1; TRDD3 reflects the table's D call only, with no check against the DNA. The CDR3 has 19 amino acids. CDR3 region: CALGKLSPILGKATDKLIF. The CDR3 bases are TGTGCTCTTGGGAAACTGTCCCCCATACTGGGGAAGGCGACCGATAAACTCATCTTT.

This chain uses TRDV1 with TRDJ1; TRDD3 matches at 7 bases. TCRdb lists no J gene, so it was determined here by aligning the DNA to germline. The germline gives CDR1 TSWWSYY, CDR2 QGS. The length of the CDR3 is 22 residues. The V gene end was trimmed by 0 bases and the J gene end by 0 bases; junction bases not matched to a gene: 22. CDR3 in DNA: TGTGCTCTTGGGGAACTCGGTGAACCTACGCTTACTGGGGTCCGGTACACCGATAAACTCATCTTT. This sequence encodes CALGELGEPTLTGVRYTDKLIF.

Ten or more counts support this clone. The chain recombines TRDV3 with TRDJ1; D may match TRDD2 or TRDD3 (5 bases each). V shed 1 base and J shed 3 bases, with 33 bases lying between them. The CDR3 consists of 20 residues. Germline CDR1 and CDR2: TVYSNPD and GDNSRS (reference sequence). CDR3: CAFNLRPDSFYWSIADKLIF. The CDR3 coding sequence is TGTGCCTTTAACCTTAGACCTGATTCCTTCTACTGGAGCATAGCCGATAAACTCATCTTT.

In its sample, this clone was seen a few times. V gene TRDV2 combines with J gene TRDJ1; 10 nucleotides line up with TRDD3. With 3 bases clipped from V and 0 bases from J, the junction kept 18 bases outside the gene matches. The CDR3 spans 20 residues. CDR1 is GEAIGNYY and CDR2 is EKD in the germline V gene. CDR3 region: CACDPLGLLGDSSDTDKLIF. CDR3 DNA: TGTGCCTGTGACCCTTTAGGGCTACTGGGGGATTCGTCGGACACCGATAAACTCATCTTT.

Sample share makes this clone medium-sized. V gene TRDV1 combines with J gene TRDJ1; a weak D match, TRDD2 (6 bases). TCRdb leaves out the J gene; it was filled in here by matching the DNA to germline. Germline values: CDR1 TSWWSYY, CDR2 QGS. V lost 4 bases to trimming and J lost 7 bases, with 40 bases between them. The CDR3 has 22 amino acids. Here the CDR3 DNA reads TGTGCTCTTGGGGCCATCTGGCTTTTCCTATCAGAGCCGTCTATGTACGAGGGTAAACTCATCTTT. Its translation: CALGAIWLFLSEPSMYEGKLIF.

As regards this clone: TCRdb's protein, taken from a much larger clone, differs from this DNA's translation at residue 15, likely owing to a read error; the protein displayed comes from the DNA. The V gene is TRDV2, the J gene TRDJ1, with a weak D call TRDD2 (8 bases). This CDR3 comprises 19 residues. V was trimmed by 4 bases and J by 5 bases, leaving 31 bases between them. CDR1 is GEAIGNYY, CDR2 EKD, per germline. CDR3 DNA sequence: TGTGCCTGTGATACTCCTCCTTCCTATGGGGATAAATGGGGAGATAAACTCATCTTT. This gives the protein CACDTPPSYGDKWGDKLIF.

This clone showed up just a few times. The V call is TRDV1, the J call TRDJ1, with TRDD3 identical over 8 bases. The J gene, absent from TCRdb, was called here by matching the DNA to germline. V was pared by 1 base and J by 0 bases, with 28 bases of the junction left unmatched. The CDR3 runs to 24 residues. The V gene's germline CDR1 is TSWWSYY and CDR2 QGS. CDR3 sequence: CALGEHFPFKLGVLLTQYTDKLIF. The CDR3 DNA sequence: TGTGCTCTTGGGGAACACTTCCCCTTTAAACTGGGGGTCCTTCTCACCCAGTACACCGATAAACTCATCTTT.

This clone was counted ten times or more. This chain links TRDV2 with TRDJ1, with 11 bases aligning to TRDD3. The CDR3 covers 19 residues. V lost 1 base, J lost 0 bases, and 12 bases stayed unmatched. CDR1 is GEAIGNYY, CDR2 EKD, per germline. CDR3 DNA sequence: TGTGCCTGTGACACACTGAAACTGGGGGATATGGAGTACACCGATAAACTCATCTTT. This sequence encodes CACDTLKLGDMEYTDKLIF.